This T cell receptor beta chain was observed in a study of cytomegalovirus exposure and HLA in healthy donors. Study-wide results and limits: Reported performance of the classifier showed diagnosis of cytomegalovirus status with high specificity and sensitivity. Most CMV-associated TCR beta chains were later found to appear HLA-restricted. Across donors, most TCRs were seen rarely, yet some public ones were widespread.

PCR was performed using 60 Vbeta and 13 Jbeta primers. Per the authors' pipeline: In a later analysis, the count reached approximately 80 million unique TCR beta chains, with 8.5 million to 14 million shared. Sequencing used immunoSEQ multiplex PCR; TCRdb keeps in-frame clones, though not all of them. V and J calls and clone size come straight from that table; D and trimming were deduced from the DNA. The table lists 100,000 or so clones, roughly three quarters of them singletons, with 9.6% in the top ten. With regard to this clone: Its antigen remains unknown.

The CDR3 contains 14 residues. The V gene's germline CDR1 is SQVTM and CDR2 ANQGSEA. Trimming removed 6 bases from V and 4 bases from J; junction bases left unmatched: 5. J is TRBJ2-5 and V is TRBV29-1, with TRBD2 matching 13 bases. The sample consisted of PBMCs. The sequence was collected from a male donor in good health and CMV-seropositive. The CDR3 DNA follows: TGCAGCGTGTCCGGGACTAGCGGGATAGAGACCCAGTACTTC. This translates into CSVSGTSGIETQYF.